What follows are 27 T cell receptor beta chains derived from one specimen sequenced in a study of cytomegalovirus exposure and HLA in healthy donors. PCR was performed using 60 Vbeta and 13 Jbeta primers. Using immunoSEQ multiplex PCR, the repertoire was profiled, and TCRdb retains in-frame clones only, with some absent. Of under 100,000 clones detected, over 60% appear once; the ten largest clones hold approximately 9.2%. Sequences were obtained from PBMCs. These receptors all come from a human donor in good health.

This rearrangement joins TRBV7-2 to TRBJ2-2, with TRBD2 matching 9 bases. CDR3 length: 15 amino acids. The ends lost 1 base at V and 4 bases at J; junction bases unmatched: 1. The germline V gene encodes CDR1 SGHTA and CDR2 FQGNSA. DNA of the CDR3: TGTGCCAGCAGCTTAGTGCGGGAGGGCACCGGGGAGCTGTTTTTT. Protein: CASSLVREGTGELFF.

The sample holds a few counts of this clone. The rearrangement links TRBV5-8 to TRBJ2-1; 12 bases line up with TRBD2. The V and J ends lost 6 bases and 8 bases, in that order; junction bases with no gene match: 9. CDR1 is SGHTS and CDR2 is YDEGEE in the germline V gene. The CDR3 runs 15 residues. The chain's CDR3 is CASIRRRLAGDEQFF. Written as DNA, the CDR3 is TGTGCCAGCATCCGGAGGAGACTAGCGGGAGATGAGCAGTTCTTC. Based on the CDR3 plus reference TRBV5-8 and TRBJ2-1, the full variable domain is EAGVTQSPTHLIKTRGQQATLRCSPISGHTSVYWYQQALGLGLQFLLWYDEGEERNRGNFPPRFSGRQFPNYSSELNVNALELEDSALYLCASIRRRLAGDEQFFGPGTRLTVL.

This clone was seen more than once but under ten times. The chain is built from TRBV18 and TRBJ1-2, with D unclear. The germline V and J ends were trimmed by 4 bases and 9 bases, with 15 bases remaining between them. Per germline, CDR1 KGHSH and CDR2 LQKENI. The CDR3 has 13 residues. The CDR3 spells CASSLIRRIRYTF. CDR3 nucleotides: TGTGCCAGCTCACTAATAAGGAGGATTCGCTACACCTTC.

This sequence joins TRBV7-9 and TRBJ2-7, with 9 bases aligning to TRBD1. The CDR3 length is 15 residues. The germline V gene encodes CDR1 SEHNR and CDR2 FQNEAQ (reference sequence). J was trimmed by 6 bases and V by 5 bases; bases with no gene match: 11. Here the CDR3 reads CASSRPGQGFLEQYF. In DNA form, the CDR3 reads TGTGCCAGCAGCCGCCCGGGACAGGGTTTTCTCGAGCAGTACTTC.

The rearrangement uses TRBV6-5 and TRBJ2-3; TRBD1 matches 7 bases. Germline values: CDR1 MNHEY, CDR2 SVGAGI. The CDR3 has 15 residues. The trim removed 5 bases at V and 2 bases at J, leaving 7 bases unmatched. The CDR3 coding sequence is TGTGCCAGCAGTACTAAGGGGACAGCCACAGATACGCAGTATTTT. This translates into CASSTKGTATDTQYF.

This clone has just a few counts. V gene TRBV10-3 combines with J gene TRBJ1-1; D gene uncertain. V was shortened by 6 bases and J by 4 bases, with 15 bases between the two germline ends. CDR3 length: 14 amino acids. Looked up from germline, CDR1 is ENHRY and CDR2 is SYGVKD. The CDR3 region has the DNA TGTGCCATCAGCGATACGACACCAGGCACTGAAGCTTTCTTT. This codes for CAISDTTPGTEAFF.

This clone was counted a few times. The CDR3 region is CSVEGSRGGYTF. DNA for the CDR3: TGCAGCGTTGAAGGATCGCGAGGAGGCTACACCTTC. This chain joins TRBV29-1 and TRBJ1-2; D is uncertain. Deletions cut 1 base from V and 8 bases from J, with 11 bases between. The length of the CDR3 is 12 residues. Germline assignment: CDR1 SQVTM and CDR2 ANQGSEA.

V usage is TRBV13 and J usage is TRBJ1-2, with no clear D. Germline V CDR1 and CDR2: PRHDT, FYEKMQ (reference sequence). Trimming cost V 5 bases and J 8 bases, with 15 bases left between them. The CDR3 length is 13 residues. The CDR3 DNA sequence: TGTGCCAGCAGCCCGACCCGGACGGGGGGCTACACCTTC. As protein: CASSPTRTGGYTF.

The chain is built from TRBV12-5 and TRBJ2-1, with a weak D call TRBD2 (6 bases). The germline V and J ends were trimmed by 7 bases and 0 bases, with 13 bases remaining between them. This CDR3 region has 15 residues. Per germline, CDR1 LGHNT and CDR2 FRNRAP. The CDR3 nucleotides are TGTGCTAGTGCCCCTGGGGGGTTCTCCTACAATGAGCAGTTCTTC. This sequence encodes CASAPGGFSYNEQFF.

J is TRBJ2-3 and V is TRBV18, with TRBD2 matching 13 bases. The CDR3 has 18 residues. Germline CDR1 and CDR2: KGHSH and LQKENI. The J segment lost 0 bases and the V segment lost 1 base, leaving 4 bases of the junction unmatched. CDR3 in amino acids: CASSPLLAGGPSTDTQYF. DNA for the CDR3: TGTGCCAGCTCACCACTACTAGCGGGAGGGCCTAGCACAGATACGCAGTATTTT.

The gene calls are TRBV11-2 and TRBJ2-5, with a tentative D call TRBD2 (5 bases). The CDR3 is 14 amino acids. Germline CDR1 reads SGHAT; CDR2 reads FQNNGV. Deletions cut 2 bases from V and 1 base from J, with 8 bases between. CDR3 in DNA: TGTGCCAGCAGCTTACCACGGGGCCAAGAGACCCAGTACTTC. Its protein is CASSLPRGQETQYF.

The gene calls are TRBV27 and TRBJ2-2, with 9 bases fitting TRBD1. The CDR3 runs 18 residues. In germline, CDR1 is MNHEY, CDR2 SMNVEV (reference sequence). The V and J ends lost 8 bases and 2 bases, in that order; junction bases with no gene match: 15. The CDR3 is CASHPTGTGRLNTGELFF. The CDR3 DNA is TGTGCCAGCCATCCAACCGGGACAGGGAGACTCAACACCGGGGAGCTGTTTTTT.

The chain uses TRBV30 and TRBJ2-5, with a tentative D call TRBD1 (6 bases). CDR3 length: 15 residues. Germline-derived CDR1 and CDR2 are GTSNPN and SVGIG (reference sequence). V was trimmed by 3 bases and J by 5 bases, leaving 19 bases between them. In nucleotides, the CDR3 is TGTGCCTGGAGCCCCTCGTCAGGGGTACAGGAGACCCAGTACTTC. Translation: CAWSPSSGVQETQYF.

The rearrangement uses TRBV14 and TRBJ2-6, with a tentative D call TRBD2 (6 bases). Germline values: CDR1 SGHDN, CDR2 FVKESK. CDR3 size: 23 residues. V lost 0 bases and J lost 1, with 28 bases in between. CDR3 sequence: CASSQDIFGWGVGDKSGANVLTF. DNA for the CDR3: TGTGCCAGCAGCCAAGATATCTTCGGTTGGGGGGTAGGGGATAAATCTGGGGCCAACGTCCTGACTTTC.

As regards this clone: Distinct nucleotide sequences in the sample also encode this CDR3. V is TRBV6-4 and J is TRBJ2-3; tentative D call: TRBD1 (5 bases). V was trimmed by 0 bases and J by 0 bases, leaving 7 bases between them. The CDR3 loop spans 15 amino acids. Germline values: CDR1 MRHNA, CDR2 SNTAGT. The CDR3 coding sequence is TGTGCCAGCAGTGACTCGGCAGGGAGCACAGATACGCAGTATTTT. Its protein is CASSDSAGSTDTQYF.

The rearrangement uses TRBV2 and TRBJ2-5, with a tentative D call TRBD2 (6 bases). V lost 3 bases and J 5 bases, leaving 13 bases between the germline ends. Germline CDR1 and CDR2: SNHLY and FYNNEI. The CDR3 consists of 14 residues. The CDR3 reads CASSEIGGWETQYF. The CDR3 DNA reads as TGTGCCAGCAGTGAGATAGGAGGGTGGGAGACCCAGTACTTC.

This clone has just a few counts. The gene calls are TRBV27 and TRBJ2-6; D remains ambiguous. Per germline, CDR1 MNHEY and CDR2 SMNVEV (reference sequence). V lost 4 bases, J lost 4 bases, and 8 bases lay in between. The CDR3 is 14 residues long. CDR3 sequence: CASSSWAGANVLTF. In DNA, the CDR3 is TGTGCCAGCAGTTCATGGGCCGGGGCCAACGTCCTGACTTTC.

In its sample, this clone was seen once. CDR3 amino acids: CASSQSGLAGSPLTYYEQFF. For the CDR3, the DNA is TGCGCCAGCAGTCAATCCGGGCTAGCGGGAAGTCCCCTTACTTACTATGAGCAGTTCTTC. The chain is built from TRBV23-1 and TRBJ2-1, with 9 nucleotides matching TRBD2. TRBV23-1 is assigned to the ORF class and has an uncertain function. The CDR3 contains 20 residues. Trimming cost V 0 bases and J 8 bases; bases outside gene matches: 20.

The chain uses TRBV27 and TRBJ1-1; D is possibly TRBD1 (5 bases). V shed 4 bases and J shed 3 bases, with 15 bases lying between them. Looked up from germline, CDR1 is MNHEY and CDR2 is SMNVEV (reference sequence). The CDR3 runs to 15 residues. The CDR3 DNA follows: TGTGCCAGCAGTTCTCTGGAGGGGAGATACACTGAAGCTTTCTTT. Its translation: CASSSLEGRYTEAFF.

V gene TRBV7-2 combines with J gene TRBJ2-2; no clear D. This CDR3 comprises 14 residues. Germline V lookup: CDR1 SGHTA, CDR2 FQGNSA. V shed 3 bases and J shed 1 base, with 6 bases lying between them. The CDR3 sequence: CASSFGGNTGELFF. CDR3 sequence (DNA): TGTGCCAGCAGCTTCGGCGGGAACACCGGGGAGCTGTTTTTT.

The J gene is TRBJ2-1, the V gene TRBV27, with TRBD1 matching over 10 bases. The CDR3 runs 14 residues. V was pared by 5 bases and J by 7 bases, with 5 bases of the junction left unmatched. Germline CDR1 is MNHEY and CDR2 is SMNVEV (reference sequence). CDR3 residues: CASSQGQGWNEQFF. CDR3 DNA sequence: TGTGCCAGCAGTCAGGGACAGGGGTGGAATGAGCAGTTCTTC.

This rearrangement joins TRBV6-5 to TRBJ2-7; 9 bases align to TRBD1. Looked up from germline, CDR1 is MNHEY and CDR2 is SVGAGI. V lost 2 bases, J lost 1 base, and 0 bases stayed unmatched. The CDR3 is made up of 14 amino acids. The CDR3 here is CASSYGQGSYEQYF. The CDR3 coding sequence is TGTGCCAGCAGTTACGGACAGGGGTCCTACGAGCAGTACTTC.

The CDR3 sequence: CSVEGLGDRGVSNYGYTF. DNA of the CDR3: TGCAGCGTTGAAGGTTTAGGGGACAGGGGAGTGAGTAACTATGGCTACACCTTC. The V call is TRBV29-1, the J call TRBJ1-2, with 10 bases aligning to TRBD1. The CDR3 extends over 18 amino acids. J gave up 1 base and V 1 base, and 12 bases lay outside the gene matches. The germline V gene has CDR1 SQVTM and CDR2 ANQGSEA.

The chain employs TRBV28 and TRBJ1-1; TRBD1 matches 7 bases. Losses at the gene ends were 3 bases for V and 0 bases for J; bases not matched to a gene: 4. CDR3 length: 15 residues. Germline-derived CDR1 and CDR2 are MDHEN and SYDVKM. The CDR3 region has the DNA TGTGCCAGCAGTTTCAGGGGGTCGGTGAACACTGAAGCTTTCTTT. This gives the protein CASSFRGSVNTEAFF.

The rearrangement joins TRBV5-1 to TRBJ2-1; D gene ambiguous. The CDR3 is made up of 17 amino acids. V was trimmed by 0 bases and J by 5 bases, leaving 18 bases between them. The germline V gene encodes CDR1 SGHRS and CDR2 YFSETQ. The CDR3: CASSLDYSLTFNNEQFF. Here the CDR3 DNA reads TGCGCCAGCAGCTTGGATTACTCCCTCACCTTTAACAATGAGCAGTTCTTC.

The chain couples TRBV6-1 to TRBJ2-7, with D maybe TRBD2 (7 bases). Germline V gives CDR1 MNHNS, CDR2 SASEGT. V was clipped by 4 bases and J by 3 bases, with 25 bases between them. The CDR3 has 18 residues. The DNA for the CDR3 is TGTGCCAGCAGTGGGGGTTTTGGGGGGCGGGGGACCTTCTACGAGCAGTACTTC. Translating gives CASSGGFGGRGTFYEQYF.

The chain couples TRBV4-2 to TRBJ1-1; no clear D. Germline V gene data show CDR1 as LGHNA and CDR2 as YNFKEQ. The CDR3 is 14 residues long. Trimming shortened V by 1 base and J by 1 base, and 7 bases separated the two germline ends. For the CDR3, the DNA is TGTGCCAGCAGCCAAGGCGCGGAGAACACTGAAGCTTTCTTT. Amino acids: CASSQGAENTEAFF.